A single sample gave rise to the 30 T cell receptor beta chains below, sequenced in a study of cytomegalovirus exposure and HLA in healthy donors. PCR used 60 Vbeta primers and 13 Jbeta primers. The assay was immunoSEQ multiplex PCR, and TCRdb's table has in-frame clones only and misses some. The data show 170,000 or so clones, approximately 86% seen once. Sequenced input: PBMCs. The origin of the receptors is a woman aged 18 to 35 in good health and CMV-seronegative.

The chain uses TRBV28 and TRBJ2-2; D unresolved. CDR3 length equals 15 residues. CDR1 MDHEN and CDR2 SYDVKM come from the germline V gene. V lost 3 bases and J lost 8, with 16 bases in between. This chain's CDR3 is CASSFVLPPTGELFF. CDR3 sequence (DNA): TGTGCCAGCAGTTTTGTTCTCCCCCCCACTGGGGAGCTGTTTTTT. Together with reference TRBV28 and TRBJ2-2, the CDR3 gives the full variable domain: DVKVTQSSRYLVKRTGEKVFLECVQDMDHENMFWYRQDPGLGLRLIYFSYDVKMKEKGDIPEGYSVSREKKERFSLILESASTNQTSMYLCASSFVLPPTGELFFGEGSRLTVL.

The chain carries TRBV30 and TRBJ1-2; the D is unclear. Germline CDR1 is GTSNPN and CDR2 is SVGIG (reference sequence). Trimming took 0 bases from V and 8 from J, leaving 16 bases between them. The CDR3 covers 14 residues. The CDR3 sequence is CAWSVLKAGLGYTF. The CDR3 nucleotides are TGTGCCTGGAGTGTACTTAAGGCAGGTCTAGGCTACACCTTC. Looking up the rest from reference TRBV30 and TRBJ1-2 gives the full variable domain: SQTIHQWPATLVQPVGSPLSLECTVEGTSNPNLYWYRQAAGRGLQLLFYSVGIGQISSEVPQNLSASRPQDRQFILSSKKLLLSDSGFYLCAWSVLKAGLGYTFGSGTRLTVV.

The chain is built from TRBV25-1 and TRBJ2-6, with D uncertain. Germline V gene sequence: CDR1 MGHDK, CDR2 SYGVNS. The CDR3 extends over 14 amino acids. Trimming cost V 1 base and J 9 bases, with 10 bases left between them. The CDR3 protein is CASSEFEEDNVLTF. The CDR3 nucleotides read TGTGCCAGCAGTGAATTTGAGGAAGACAACGTCCTGACTTTC.

The chain links TRBV2 to TRBJ1-2; 8 bases line up with TRBD1. The CDR3 is 15 residues long. Germline V gene sequence: CDR1 SNHLY, CDR2 FYNNEI. V lost 3 bases and J lost 8; bases outside the gene matches: 11. For the CDR3, the DNA is TGTGCCAGCAGTGAGGTGGTCAGGGGGCGCGAGGGCTACACCTTC. Amino acid sequence: CASSEVVRGREGYTF.

The chain links TRBV7-3 to TRBJ2-1, with 8 bases aligning to TRBD2. The CDR3 loop spans 15 amino acids. With 2 bases clipped from V and 9 bases from J, the junction kept 9 bases outside the gene matches. In germline, CDR1 is SGHTA, CDR2 FQGTGA. This CDR3 reads CASSLGTSRGTEQFF. CDR3 DNA: TGTGCCAGCAGCTTAGGGACTAGTCGAGGGACTGAGCAGTTCTTC.

This clone was seen a single time. This chain joins TRBV5-1 and TRBJ2-2, with 7 positions matching TRBD1. V shed 2 bases and J 1 base; nucleotides not matched to a gene: 5. This CDR3 has 16 amino acids. The germline V gene has CDR1 SGHRS and CDR2 YFSETQ. DNA of the CDR3: TGCGCCAGCAGCTTAATGGCAGGGGGGAACACCGGGGAGCTGTTTTTT. Its translation is CASSLMAGGNTGELFF.

The chain carries TRBV4-1 and TRBJ2-1; TRBD2 matches at 12 bases. Germline V gives CDR1 MGHRA, CDR2 YSYEKL. The CDR3 extends over 20 amino acids. V dropped 2 bases and J dropped 5; count of bases not matched to a gene: 16. CDR3 sequence reads: CASSQPRLAGDYLKDNEQFF. In DNA, the CDR3 is TGCGCCAGCAGCCAACCGCGACTAGCGGGAGATTATCTTAAGGACAATGAGCAGTTCTTC.

This chain links TRBV19 with TRBJ2-7; D may be TRBD2 (6 bases). The length of the CDR3 is 13 residues. Trimming removed 4 bases from V and 1 base from J, with 8 bases in between. CDR1 and CDR2 (germline): LNHDA, SQIVND (reference sequence). CDR3 residues: CASSTGTSYEQYF. CDR3 DNA: TGTGCCAGTAGTACGGGGACTTCCTACGAGCAGTACTTC.

The chain links TRBV5-1 to TRBJ1-1; D is possibly TRBD1 (5 bases). Germline V lookup: CDR1 SGHRS, CDR2 YFSETQ. The CDR3 is made up of 13 amino acids. The V end was cut by 6 bases, the J end by 2 bases, with 11 bases between. In nucleotides, the CDR3 is TGCGCCAGCACCCAGGGCCTAAACACTGAAGCTTTCTTT. This codes for CASTQGLNTEAFF.

In regard to this clone: Other DNA sequences in this sample translate to the same CDR3. V and J are TRBV18 and TRBJ2-1, with TRBD2 identical over 13 bases. CDR1 and CDR2 (germline): KGHSH, LQKENI. The J segment lost 7 bases and the V segment lost 3 bases, leaving 3 bases of the junction unmatched. The CDR3 has 15 amino acids. The CDR3 bases are TGTGCCAGCTCACCTACTAGCGGGGGGGCGAATGAGCAGTTCTTC. The encoded protein is CASSPTSGGANEQFF.

The J gene is TRBJ2-2, the V gene TRBV6-5, with TRBD1 identical over 7 bases. CDR3 length: 15 amino acids. CDR1 is MNHEY and CDR2 is SVGAGI in the germline V gene. Trimming took 6 bases from V and 1 from J; bases not matched to a gene: 5. CDR3 coding DNA: TGTGCCAGCAGACCTTGGGACAGGAACACCGGGGAGCTGTTTTTT. This encodes CASRPWDRNTGELFF.

V and J are TRBV19 and TRBJ2-2; 7 bases align to TRBD1. Germline trimming cut 8 bases from V and 5 bases from J; bases unmatched to any gene: 11. The length of the CDR3 is 15 residues. Germline V gene sequence: CDR1 LNHDA, CDR2 SQIVND (reference sequence). CDR3 DNA: TGTGCCAGTTCCCCCAGGGGGATGATGACCGGGGAGCTGTTTTTT. As protein: CASSPRGMMTGELFF.

This chain joins TRBV7-9 and TRBJ1-2; TRBD1 matches at 8 bases. With 5 bases clipped from V and 2 bases from J, the junction kept 7 bases outside the gene matches. CDR3 size: 15 residues. Germline values: CDR1 SEHNR, CDR2 FQNEAQ (reference sequence). The CDR3 here is CASSARTGLNYGYTF. CDR3 DNA sequence: TGTGCCAGCAGCGCACGGACAGGGCTCAACTATGGCTACACCTTC.

The gene calls are TRBV2 and TRBJ2-5; D is possibly TRBD1 (6 bases). This CDR3 is 13 amino acids long. Trimming removed 7 bases from V and 5 bases from J, with 14 bases in between. Germline assignment: CDR1 SNHLY and CDR2 FYNNEI. Here the CDR3 DNA reads TGTGCCAGCACCGGGTCGAGGGGGGAGACCCAGTACTTC. This translates into CASTGSRGETQYF.

V is TRBV5-1 and J is TRBJ2-5; tentative D call: TRBD2 (6 bases). CDR3 length: 16 amino acids. The V and J ends lost 1 base and 4 bases respectively, with 17 bases between them. Germline V gene sequence: CDR1 SGHRS, CDR2 YFSETQ. The CDR3 loop is CASSLSPDYPIETQYF. In nucleotides, the CDR3 is TGCGCCAGCAGCTTGTCCCCGGACTACCCGATAGAGACCCAGTACTTC.

The rearrangement links TRBV7-6 to TRBJ2-2, with TRBD1 matching over 11 bases. Per germline, CDR1 SGHVS and CDR2 FNYEAQ. The CDR3 sequence is 17 residues long. J was trimmed by 3 bases and V by 5 bases; bases with no gene match: 8. The CDR3 bases are TGTGCCAGCAGCCCCAATGGACAGGGGGCGTACACCGGGGAGCTGTTTTTT. Its protein is CASSPNGQGAYTGELFF.

The chain recombines TRBV4-1 with TRBJ1-5; the D gene is possibly TRBD1 (5 bases). The CDR3 is 15 amino acids. Germline V lookup: CDR1 MGHRA, CDR2 YSYEKL. The V and J ends lost 4 bases and 2 bases respectively, with 12 bases between them. Here the CDR3 reads CASSLGRGGNQPQHF. As DNA, the CDR3 is TGCGCCAGCAGCCTGGGTAGGGGTGGCAATCAGCCCCAGCATTTT.

The rearrangement uses TRBV2 and TRBJ2-5, with D perhaps matching TRBD2 (6 bases). Trimming removed 7 bases from V and 4 bases from J, with 25 bases in between. The CDR3 sequence is 17 residues long. The germline V gene encodes CDR1 SNHLY and CDR2 FYNNEI. The DNA of the CDR3 is TGTGCCAGCACTCCCCCGGGGGTTCAATCCTTGTCAGAGACCCAGTACTTC. This gives the protein CASTPPGVQSLSETQYF.

The chain joins TRBV28 to TRBJ1-3; D unclear. The germline V gene encodes CDR1 MDHEN and CDR2 SYDVKM. The CDR3 contains 14 residues. V gave up 5 bases and J gave up 0 bases, with 8 bases separating them. The CDR3 region is CASSTRGSGNTIYF. The DNA of the CDR3 is TGTGCCAGCAGTACACGGGGCTCTGGAAACACCATATATTTT.

This chain connects TRBV6-1 to TRBJ1-1, with 7 bases lining up with TRBD1. Germline loops: CDR1 MNHNS, CDR2 SASEGT. CDR3 size: 15 residues. Trimming took 6 bases from V and 6 from J; bases not matched to a gene: 13. The CDR3 is CASSRALQGKAEAFF. The CDR3 bases are TGTGCCAGCAGCCGTGCGTTACAGGGGAAGGCTGAAGCTTTCTTT.

This chain links TRBV6-5 with TRBJ2-7; TRBD1 aligns across 10 bases. This CDR3 is 13 amino acids long. The germline gives CDR1 MNHEY, CDR2 SVGAGI. V dropped 5 bases and J dropped 6; count of bases not matched to a gene: 4. In DNA form, the CDR3 reads TGTGCCAGCAGTCCTTGGACAGGGGGCGAGCAGTACTTC. It encodes CASSPWTGGEQYF.

The gene calls are TRBV6-5 and TRBJ1-2, with D unclear. CDR3 length equals 14 residues. Deletions cut 0 bases from V and 6 bases from J, with 11 bases between. CDR1 and CDR2 from the germline V gene are MNHEY and SVGAGI. Written as DNA, the CDR3 is TGTGCCAGCAGTTACTCGGGGAGATCGAATGGCTACACCTTC. This sequence encodes CASSYSGRSNGYTF.

The CDR3 loop reads CASTGTSGESTQYF. DNA for the CDR3: TGTGCCAGCACCGGGACTAGCGGGGAGTCGACGCAGTATTTT. The rearrangement joins TRBV5-4 to TRBJ2-3, with 13 bases aligning to TRBD2. V was pared by 6 bases and J by 9 bases, with 7 bases of the junction left unmatched. Germline V lookup: CDR1 SGHNT, CDR2 YYREEE (reference sequence). The CDR3 has 14 amino acids. Filled out from reference TRBV5-4 and TRBJ2-3, the complete variable domain reads ETGVTQSPTHLIKTRGQQVTLRCSSQSGHNTVSWYQQALGQGPQFIFQYYREEENGRGNFPPRFSGLQFPNYSSELNVNALELDDSALYLCASTGTSGESTQYFGPGTRLTVL.

This chain links TRBV28 with TRBJ1-6, with D perhaps matching TRBD1 (6 bases). The CDR3 is 14 amino acids. The V gene's germline CDR1 is MDHEN and CDR2 SYDVKM. V was clipped by 1 base and J by 10 bases, with 11 bases between them. The CDR3, as DNA: TGTGCCAGCAGTTTATACAGGGTAGGGTCACCCCTCCACTTT. Residues: CASSLYRVGSPLHF.

V usage is TRBV6-1 and J usage is TRBJ2-7, with a weak D call TRBD2 (6 bases). The CDR3 contains 13 residues. Trimming stripped 8 bases from V and 4 bases from J, with 15 bases between. Germline lookup yields CDR1 MNHNS and CDR2 SASEGT. CDR3: CASGRETGYEQYF. As DNA, the CDR3 is TGTGCCAGCGGGCGGGAAACGGGTTACGAGCAGTACTTC.

CDR3 protein: CASSLWSGGDEQFF. In nucleotides, the CDR3 is TGTGCCAGCAGCCTTTGGTCGGGAGGCGATGAGCAGTTCTTC. The rearrangement joins TRBV11-2 to TRBJ2-1; 7 nucleotides line up with TRBD2. The CDR3 covers 14 residues. Trimming cost V 5 bases and J 8 bases; bases outside gene matches: 9. The germline gives CDR1 SGHAT, CDR2 FQNNGV. The whole variable domain, filled in from reference TRBV11-2 and TRBJ2-1, reads EAGVAQSPRYKIIEKRQSVAFWCNPISGHATLYWYQQILGQGPKLLIQFQNNGVVDDSQLPKDRFSAERLKGVDSTLKIQPAKLEDSAVYLCASSLWSGGDEQFFGPGTRLTVL.

The gene calls are TRBV5-4 and TRBJ2-3, with D perhaps matching TRBD1 (6 bases). The ends were cut back, 0 bases at V and 2 bases at J, with 10 bases in the middle. The length of the CDR3 is 15 residues. Germline V gives CDR1 SGHNT, CDR2 YYREEE (reference sequence). CDR3 region: CASSLVTGPTDTQYF. The CDR3 DNA follows: TGTGCCAGCAGCTTGGTTACAGGGCCCACAGATACGCAGTATTTT.

This sequence joins TRBV5-1 and TRBJ2-1, with 10 positions matching TRBD2. Trimming cost V 2 bases and J 7 bases; bases outside gene matches: 3. This CDR3 contains 14 residues. The germline gives CDR1 SGHRS, CDR2 YFSETQ. CDR3 coding DNA: TGCGCCAGCAGCTTCAGCGGGGGGGAGAATGAGCAGTTCTTC. Protein sequence: CASSFSGGENEQFF.

The chain combines TRBV6-5 with TRBJ2-7, with 7 bases that match TRBD1. The germline CDR1 and CDR2 sequences are MNHEY and SVGAGI. The CDR3 totals 15 residues. Trimming at V came to 1 base and at J to 3 bases, leaving 6 bases not matched to a gene. The CDR3 coding sequence is TGTGCCAGCAGTTACTACAGGGGATCTTACTACGAGCAGTACTTC. This translates into CASSYYRGSYYEQYF.

The chain is built from TRBV25-1 and TRBJ1-2; D gene uncertain. The CDR3 covers 12 residues. Germline V gives CDR1 MGHDK, CDR2 SYGVNS. V was pared by 3 bases and J by 8 bases, with 10 bases between. The CDR3 region has the DNA TGTGCCAGCAGTGAGTCCGTGGGCGGCTACACCTTC. Translation: CASSESVGGYTF.